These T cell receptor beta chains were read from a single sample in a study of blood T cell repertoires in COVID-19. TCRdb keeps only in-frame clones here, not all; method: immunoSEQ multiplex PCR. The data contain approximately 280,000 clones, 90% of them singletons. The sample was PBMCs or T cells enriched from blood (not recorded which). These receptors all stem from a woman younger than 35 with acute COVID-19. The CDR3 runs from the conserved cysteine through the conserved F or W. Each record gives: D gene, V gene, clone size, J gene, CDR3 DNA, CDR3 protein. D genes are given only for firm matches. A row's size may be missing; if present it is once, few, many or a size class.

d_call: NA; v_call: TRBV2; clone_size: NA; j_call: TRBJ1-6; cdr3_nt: TGTGCCAGCAGTGAAAGGGAGGACAATTCACCCCTCCACTTT; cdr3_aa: CASSEREDNSPLHF
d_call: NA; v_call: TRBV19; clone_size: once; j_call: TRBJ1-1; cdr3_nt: TGTGCCAGTAGTATAAGTGTGGGGCGTAATGAAGCTTTCTTT; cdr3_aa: CASSISVGRNEAFF
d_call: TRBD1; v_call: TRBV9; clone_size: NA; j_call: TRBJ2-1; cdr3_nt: TGTGCCAGCACCCCCCGACAGGGTAATGAGCAGTTCTTC; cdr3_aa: CASTPRQGNEQFF
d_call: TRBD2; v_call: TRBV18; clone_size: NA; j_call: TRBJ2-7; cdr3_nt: TGTGCCAGCTCACGGTCCGCTAGCGGAAGCTCCTACGAGCAGTACTTC; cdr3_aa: CASSRSASGSSYEQYF
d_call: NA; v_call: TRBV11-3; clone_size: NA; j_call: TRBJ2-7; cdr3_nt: TGTGCCAGCAGCCCCCTGGACAGTTACGAGCAGTACTTC; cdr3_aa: CASSPLDSYEQYF
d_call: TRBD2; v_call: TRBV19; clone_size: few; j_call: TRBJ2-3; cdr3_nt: TGTGCCAGTAGTCCCCTAGCGGCCACAGATACGCAGTATTTT; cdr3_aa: CASSPLAATDTQYF
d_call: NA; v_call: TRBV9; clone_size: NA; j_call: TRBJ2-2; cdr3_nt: TGTGCCAGCACCGCCGGGACAACGAACACCGGGGAGCTGTTTTTT; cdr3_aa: CASTAGTTNTGELFF
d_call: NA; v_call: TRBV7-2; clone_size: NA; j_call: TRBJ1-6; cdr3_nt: TGTGCCAGCAGAACCCTCGGGGAATATAATTCACCCCTCCACTTT; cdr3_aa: CASRTLGEYNSPLHF
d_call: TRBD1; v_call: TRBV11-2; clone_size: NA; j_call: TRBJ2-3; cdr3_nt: TGTGCCAGCAGCTTAGTAAGTGGGTCGACAGGGGTGAATACGCAGTATTTT; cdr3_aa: CASSLVSGSTGVNTQYF
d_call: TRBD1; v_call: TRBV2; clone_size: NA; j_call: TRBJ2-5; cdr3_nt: TGTGCCAGCAGCCGGACAGGGCCTCGGGAGACCCAGTACTTC; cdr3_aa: CASSRTGPRETQYF
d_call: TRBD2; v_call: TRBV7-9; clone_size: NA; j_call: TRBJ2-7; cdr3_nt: TGTGCCAGCAGCCCCCCTTTTTGGCGGGAGGATGCCTACGAGCAGTACTTC; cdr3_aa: CASSPPFWREDAYEQYF
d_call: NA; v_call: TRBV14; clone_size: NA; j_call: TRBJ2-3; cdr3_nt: TGTGCCAGCAGCCAAGACAGGGGTCTCTACACCGGGACAGATACGCAGTATTTT; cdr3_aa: CASSQDRGLYTGTDTQYF
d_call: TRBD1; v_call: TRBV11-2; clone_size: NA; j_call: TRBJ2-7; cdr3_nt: TGTGCCAGCAGATCGCACGACAGGGACTACGAGCAGTACTTC; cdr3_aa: CASRSHDRDYEQYF
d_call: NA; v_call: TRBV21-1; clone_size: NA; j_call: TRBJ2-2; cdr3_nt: TGTGCCAGCAACCCTGACGGGGGATCCGGGGAGCTGTTTTTT; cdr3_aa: CASNPDGGSGELFF
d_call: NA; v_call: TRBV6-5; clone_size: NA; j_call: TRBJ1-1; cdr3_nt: TGTGCCAGCAGTTACACGGACATGAACACTGAAGCTTTCTTT; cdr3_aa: CASSYTDMNTEAFF
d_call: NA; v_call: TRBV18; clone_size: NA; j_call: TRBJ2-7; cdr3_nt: TGTGCCAGCTCACCCTCGGCAGGGGTCCACGAGCAGTACTTC; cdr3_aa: CASSPSAGVHEQYF
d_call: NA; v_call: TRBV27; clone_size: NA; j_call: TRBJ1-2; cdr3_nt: TGTGCCAGCAGTCCCCCCGGGACAATGAGTTTCGGTGGCTACACCTTC; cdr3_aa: CASSPPGTMSFGGYTF
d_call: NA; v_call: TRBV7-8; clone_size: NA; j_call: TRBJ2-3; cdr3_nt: TGTGCCAGCAGCTTAGTCTTACTAGATACGCAGTATTTT; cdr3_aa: CASSLVLLDTQYF
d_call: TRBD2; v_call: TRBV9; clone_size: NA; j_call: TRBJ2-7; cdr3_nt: TGTGCCAGCGGGACCGGGGGGTCGGGCGAGCAGTACTTC; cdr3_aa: CASGTGGSGEQYF
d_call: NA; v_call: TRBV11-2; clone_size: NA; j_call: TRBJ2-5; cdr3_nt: TGTGCCAGCAGCTTAGTTTGGGGGGAAGAGACCCAGTACTTC; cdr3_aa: CASSLVWGEETQYF
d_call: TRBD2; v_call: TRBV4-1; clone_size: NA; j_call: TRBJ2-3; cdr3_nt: TGCGCCAGCAGCCAAAGGTCGCTAGCGGGAGGGGCGAATACGCAGTATTTT; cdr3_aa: CASSQRSLAGGANTQYF
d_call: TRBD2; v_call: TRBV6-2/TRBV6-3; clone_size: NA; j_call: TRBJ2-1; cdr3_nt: TGTGCCAGCAGTAACCCGGGACTAGCGAACCCCTACAATGAGCAGTTCTTC; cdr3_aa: CASSNPGLANPYNEQFF
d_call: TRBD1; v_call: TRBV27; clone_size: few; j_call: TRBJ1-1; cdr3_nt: TGTGCCAGCGCAAGACAGGGGAACACTGAAGCTTTCTTT; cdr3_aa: CASARQGNTEAFF
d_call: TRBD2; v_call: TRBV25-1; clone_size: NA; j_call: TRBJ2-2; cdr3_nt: TGTGCCAGCACGGGACTATTGAACACCGGGGAGCTGTTTTTT; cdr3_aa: CASTGLLNTGELFF
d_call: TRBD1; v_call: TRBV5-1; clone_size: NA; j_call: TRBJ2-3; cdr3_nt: TGCGCCAGCAGCTATATCGGACAGGACCCTCGGGATACGCAGTATTTT; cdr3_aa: CASSYIGQDPRDTQYF
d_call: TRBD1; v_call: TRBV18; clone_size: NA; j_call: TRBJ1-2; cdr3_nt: TGTGCCAGCACACAGGGGGCGACCACTTATGGCTACACCTTC; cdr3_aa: CASTQGATTYGYTF
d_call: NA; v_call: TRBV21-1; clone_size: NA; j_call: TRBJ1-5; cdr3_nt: TGTGCCAGCCCAGGGGGCCTGGGACAGGGGAATCAGCCCCAGCATTTT; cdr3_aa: CASPGGLGQGNQPQHF
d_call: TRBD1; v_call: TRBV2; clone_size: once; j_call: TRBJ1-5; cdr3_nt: TGTGCCAGCGGAGAGGGACAGGGGGATCAGCCCCAGCATTTT; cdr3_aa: CASGEGQGDQPQHF
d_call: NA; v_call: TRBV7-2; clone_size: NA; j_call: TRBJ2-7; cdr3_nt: TGTGCCAGCAGCTTAGTAGGAGCGGGCGGCTCCTACGAGCAGTACTTC; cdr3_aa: CASSLVGAGGSYEQYF
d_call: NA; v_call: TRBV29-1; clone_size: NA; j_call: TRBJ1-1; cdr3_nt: TGCAGCGTCGATCCGGGGAAAGGAACTTCGAACACTGAAGCTTTCTTT; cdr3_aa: CSVDPGKGTSNTEAFF
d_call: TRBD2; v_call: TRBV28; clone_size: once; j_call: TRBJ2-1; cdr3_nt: TGTGCCAGCAGCATTAGCGGGAGTGAGCAGTTCTTC; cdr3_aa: CASSISGSEQFF
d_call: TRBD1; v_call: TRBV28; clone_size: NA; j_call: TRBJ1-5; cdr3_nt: TGTGCCAGCAGTTTTGGACAGGGCTTGGGGGGCTATCAGCCCCAGCATTTT; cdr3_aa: CASSFGQGLGGYQPQHF
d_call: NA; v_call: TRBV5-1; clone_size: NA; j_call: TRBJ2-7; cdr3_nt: TGCGCCAGCAGCTCCTTACAGGGATTGTTGGACGAGCAGTACTTC; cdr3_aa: CASSSLQGLLDEQYF
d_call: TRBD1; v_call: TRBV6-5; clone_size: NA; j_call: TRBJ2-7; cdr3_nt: TGTGCCAGCAGTTACCTGGGACAGGGCTCCTACGAGCAGTACTTC; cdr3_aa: CASSYLGQGSYEQYF
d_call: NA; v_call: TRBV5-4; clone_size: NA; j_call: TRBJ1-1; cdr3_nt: TGTGCCAGCAGCTTGGCGGTAGGCTCTTGGCCTCGGGGGGCAGCTTTCTTT; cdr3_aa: CASSLAVGSWPRGAAFF
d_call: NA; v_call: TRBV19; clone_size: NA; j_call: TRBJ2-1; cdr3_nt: TGTGCCAGTAGTCCACAGGGAGTCACCTACAATGAGCAGTTCTTC; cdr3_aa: CASSPQGVTYNEQFF
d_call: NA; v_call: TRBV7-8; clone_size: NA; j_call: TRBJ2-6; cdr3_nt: TGTGCCAGCAGCCCCCAAGGGGGGGCGGGAGGGGCCAACGTCCTGACTTTC; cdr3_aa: CASSPQGGAGGANVLTF
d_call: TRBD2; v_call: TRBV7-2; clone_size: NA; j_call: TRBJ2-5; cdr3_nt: TGTGCCAGCAGCGTAAGCGAGCCAAGACTAGCGGGAGTGGTAAAGACCCAGTACTTC; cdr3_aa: CASSVSEPRLAGVVKTQYF
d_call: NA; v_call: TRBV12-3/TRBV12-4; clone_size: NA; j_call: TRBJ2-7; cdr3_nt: TGTGCCAGCGCACGGGGACTGACCTACGAGCAGTACTTC; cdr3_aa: CASARGLTYEQYF
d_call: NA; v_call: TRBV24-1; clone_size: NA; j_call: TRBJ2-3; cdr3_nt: TGTGCCACCAGTGAGGGAGCGGGCTACAGCACAGATACGCAGTATTTT; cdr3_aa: CATSEGAGYSTDTQYF
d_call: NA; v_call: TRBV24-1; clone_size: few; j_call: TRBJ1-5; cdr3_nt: TGTGCCACCAGTGATTTGGGCGCGGATCAGCCCCAGCATTTT; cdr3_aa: CATSDLGADQPQHF
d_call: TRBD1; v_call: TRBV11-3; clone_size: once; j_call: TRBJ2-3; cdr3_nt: TGTGCCAGCAGCTTAAGGGGGACAGGGAGCGCAGATACGCAGTATTTT; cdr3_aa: CASSLRGTGSADTQYF
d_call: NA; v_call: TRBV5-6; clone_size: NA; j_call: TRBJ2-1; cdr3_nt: TGTGCCAGCAGCTTTACTAGCTCACACAATGAGCAGTTCTTC; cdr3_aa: CASSFTSSHNEQFF
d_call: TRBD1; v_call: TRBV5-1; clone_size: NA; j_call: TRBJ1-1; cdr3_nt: TGCGCCAGCAGCTTGTTTACAAACAGGGGCACTGAAGCTTTCTTT; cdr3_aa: CASSLFTNRGTEAFF
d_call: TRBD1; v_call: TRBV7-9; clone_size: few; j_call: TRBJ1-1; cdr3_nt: TGTGCCAGCAGCCAAAGACAGGGGTTGAACACTGAAGCTTTCTTT; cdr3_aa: CASSQRQGLNTEAFF
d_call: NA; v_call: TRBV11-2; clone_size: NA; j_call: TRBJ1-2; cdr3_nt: TGTGCCAGCAGCTTAGAGGCAGCGGGTGGCTACACCTTC; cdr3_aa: CASSLEAAGGYTF
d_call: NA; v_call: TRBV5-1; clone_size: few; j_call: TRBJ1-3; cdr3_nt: TGCGCCAGCAGCCCGGGAGGGAGCTCTGGAAACACCATATATTTT; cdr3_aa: CASSPGGSSGNTIYF